In this sample, the clone carrying this T cell receptor beta chain turned up a few times. Its antigen is currently unknown. These data originate in a study of vaccination effects on CD4 cells after COVID-19. At the level of the study: Sequencing followed a ViraFEST assay step that expanded antigen-specific CD4+ T cells with viral peptide pools. Following the second dose by a median of 72 days, the post-vaccine samples were obtained. A density of over 1.5 million PBMC per well was used; these cells were cultured with approximately 9.1 IU/ml IL-2 and about 10 ug/ml peptides.

Having been cultured for approximately ten days, the cells underwent CD4+ T cell isolation. Each participant received a vaccine that was either BNT162b2 or mRNA-1273, given as two doses. Vaccine recipients lacked prior SARS-CoV-2 infection and had negative nucleocapsid antibodies. The assay was immunoSEQ multiplex PCR, and TCRdb's table has in-frame clones only and misses some. The sample holds under 55,000 clones, 65% to 80% seen once. The clonotype comes from a human donor who received a COVID-19 vaccine. The sequences come from CD4+ T cells from PBMCs cultured without peptide, collected after COVID-19 vaccination.

CDR3 nucleotide sequence: TGCGCCAGCAGTGAGCCGACAAAGTCGGAATCAAAACTGTTTTTT. It is translated as CASSEPTKSESKLFF. J is TRBJ1-4 and V is TRBV10-2; no clear D. The CDR3 runs 15 residues. Trimming stripped 2 bases from V and 10 bases from J, with 17 bases between. Germline CDR1 reads WSHSY; CDR2 reads SAAADI.